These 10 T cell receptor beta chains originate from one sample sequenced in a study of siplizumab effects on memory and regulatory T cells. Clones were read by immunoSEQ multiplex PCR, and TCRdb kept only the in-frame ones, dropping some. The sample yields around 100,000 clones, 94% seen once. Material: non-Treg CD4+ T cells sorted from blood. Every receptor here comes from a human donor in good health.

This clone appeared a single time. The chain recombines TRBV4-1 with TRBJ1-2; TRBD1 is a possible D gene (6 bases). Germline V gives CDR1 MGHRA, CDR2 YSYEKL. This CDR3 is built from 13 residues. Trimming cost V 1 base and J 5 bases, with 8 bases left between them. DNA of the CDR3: TGCGCCAGCAGCCAAGCAGGGGCTTATGGCTACACCTTC. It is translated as CASSQAGAYGYTF.

Here the CDR3 DNA reads TGTGCCAGCAGCTTAGTTAAGGGGGCGGCTGAAGCTTTCTTT. Its protein is CASSLVKGAAEAFF. The chain joins TRBV7-2 to TRBJ1-1, with 7 bases lining up with TRBD1. The V gene's germline CDR1 is SGHTA and CDR2 FQGNSA. V shed 1 base, J shed 6 bases, and the junction held 5 bases outside the gene matches. This CDR3 comprises 14 residues. Full variable domain (outside the CDR3, taken from reference TRBV7-2 and TRBJ1-1): GAGVSQSPSNKVTEKGKDVELRCDPISGHTALYWYRQSLGQGLEFLIYFQGNSAPDKSGLPSDRFSAERTGGSVSTLTIQRTQQEDSAVYLCASSLVKGAAEAFFGQGTRLTVV.

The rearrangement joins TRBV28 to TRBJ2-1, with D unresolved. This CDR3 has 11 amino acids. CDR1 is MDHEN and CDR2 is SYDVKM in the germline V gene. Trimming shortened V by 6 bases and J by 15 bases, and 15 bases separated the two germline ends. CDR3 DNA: TGTGCCAGCAGAGCCACTTTGCGATCGTTCTTC. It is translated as CASRATLRSFF. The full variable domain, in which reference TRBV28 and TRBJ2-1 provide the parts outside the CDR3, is DVKVTQSSRYLVKRTGEKVFLECVQDMDHENMFWYRQDPGLGLRLIYFSYDVKMKEKGDIPEGYSVSREKKERFSLILESASTNQTSMYLCASRATLRSFFGPGTRLTVL.

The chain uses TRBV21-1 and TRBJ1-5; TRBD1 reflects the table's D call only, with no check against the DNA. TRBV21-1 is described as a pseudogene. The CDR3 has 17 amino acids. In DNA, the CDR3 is TGTGCCAGCAGCGTAAGGACAGGGTCGGTTAGCAATCAGCCCCAGCATTTT. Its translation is CASSVRTGSVSNQPQHF.

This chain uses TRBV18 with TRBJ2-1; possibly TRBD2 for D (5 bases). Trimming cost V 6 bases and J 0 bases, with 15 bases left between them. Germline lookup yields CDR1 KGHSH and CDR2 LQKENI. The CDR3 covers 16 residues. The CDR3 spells CASSEGVQSSYNEQFF. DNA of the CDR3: TGTGCCAGCTCCGAGGGAGTGCAAAGCTCCTACAATGAGCAGTTCTTC. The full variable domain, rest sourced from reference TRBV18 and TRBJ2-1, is NAGVMQNPRHLVRRRGQEARLRCSPMKGHSHVYWYRQLPEEGLKFMVYLQKENIIDESGMPKERFSAEFPKEGPSILRIQQVVRGDSAAYFCASSEGVQSSYNEQFFGPGTRLTVL.

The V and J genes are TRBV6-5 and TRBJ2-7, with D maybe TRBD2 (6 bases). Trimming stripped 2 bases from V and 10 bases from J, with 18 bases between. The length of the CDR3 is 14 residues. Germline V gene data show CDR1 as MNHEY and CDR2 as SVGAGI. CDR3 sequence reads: CASSYGNAEGFQYF. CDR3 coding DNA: TGTGCCAGCAGTTACGGGAACGCGGAGGGTTTTCAGTACTTC.

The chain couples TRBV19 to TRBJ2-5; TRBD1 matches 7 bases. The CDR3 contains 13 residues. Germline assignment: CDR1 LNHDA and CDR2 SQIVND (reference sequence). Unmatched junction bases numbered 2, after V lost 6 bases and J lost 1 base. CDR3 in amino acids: CASRRDSQETQYF. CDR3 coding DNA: TGTGCCAGTAGACGGGACAGCCAAGAGACCCAGTACTTC.

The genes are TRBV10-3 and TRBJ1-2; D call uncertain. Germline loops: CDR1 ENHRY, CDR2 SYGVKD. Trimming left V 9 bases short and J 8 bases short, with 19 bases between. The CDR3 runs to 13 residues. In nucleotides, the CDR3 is TGTGCCATGACGGACGTCCGCACTTCGGGCTACACCTTC. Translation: CAMTDVRTSGYTF.

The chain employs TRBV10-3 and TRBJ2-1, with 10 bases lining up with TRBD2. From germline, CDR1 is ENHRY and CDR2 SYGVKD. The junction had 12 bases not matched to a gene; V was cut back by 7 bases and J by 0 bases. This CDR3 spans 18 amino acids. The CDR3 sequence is CAITGGVAGGTSYNEQFF. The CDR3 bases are TGTGCCATCACGGGGGGGGTAGCGGGAGGAACCTCCTACAATGAGCAGTTCTTC.

CDR3 DNA: TGTGCCAGCAGCGCCGACAGGGGCAATGAAAAACTGTTTTTT. Its translation is CASSADRGNEKLFF. The chain recombines TRBV9 with TRBJ1-4; 8 bases are a match to TRBD1. Germline lookup yields CDR1 SGDLS and CDR2 YYNGEE. V shed 3 bases, J shed 5 bases, and the junction held 3 bases outside the gene matches. CDR3 length equals 14 residues. Full variable domain (outside the CDR3, taken from reference TRBV9 and TRBJ1-4): DSGVTQTPKHLITATGQRVTLRCSPRSGDLSVYWYQQSLDQGLQFLIQYYNGEERAKGNILERFSAQQFPDLHSELNLSSLELGDSALYFCASSADRGNEKLFFGSGTQLSVL.